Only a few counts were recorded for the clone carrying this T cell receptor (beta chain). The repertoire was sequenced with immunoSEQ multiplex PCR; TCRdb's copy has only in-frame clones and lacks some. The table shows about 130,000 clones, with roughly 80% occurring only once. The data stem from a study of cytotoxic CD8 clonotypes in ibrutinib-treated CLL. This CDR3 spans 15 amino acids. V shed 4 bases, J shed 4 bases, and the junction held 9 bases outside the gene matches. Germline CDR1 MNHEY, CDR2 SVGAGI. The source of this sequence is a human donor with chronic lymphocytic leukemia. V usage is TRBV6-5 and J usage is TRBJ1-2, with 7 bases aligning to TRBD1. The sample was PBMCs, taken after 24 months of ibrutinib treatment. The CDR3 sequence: CASSSYTGQLYGYTF. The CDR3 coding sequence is TGTGCCAGCAGTTCATACACGGGACAGCTCTATGGCTACACCTTC.